The following is a TCR beta chain sequence with its context. The antigen is unknown. RNA extraction was followed by reverse transcription into cDNA, which acted as the sequencing template. Sequenced by immunoSEQ multiplex PCR; TCRdb stores in-frame clones only, minus some. Of 150,000 to 200,000 clones in the sample, less than 70% were seen once. This CDR3 contains 15 residues. Trimming took off 0 bases at V and 0 bases at J, with 6 bases between the two ends. Germline CDR1 and CDR2: LNHNV and YYDKDF (reference sequence). As for treatment: oral pan-JAK inhibitor, 5-10 mg twice daily. The sample is drawn from a study of CD8+ T cells in alopecia areata. Study outcomes and limitations: For baseline CD8+ expansion, any link to response stays uncertain with one nonresponder.

The TCR sequence derives from a human donor with alopecia areata. V usage is TRBV15 and J usage is TRBJ1-3; D is undetermined. The specimen was CD4+ T cells sorted from blood, collected between weeks 49 and 50, from a patient treated with tofacitinib. CDR3 region: CATSRERNSGNTIYF. The CDR3 DNA reads TGTGCCACCAGCAGAGAACGGAACTCTGGAAACACCATATATTTT.